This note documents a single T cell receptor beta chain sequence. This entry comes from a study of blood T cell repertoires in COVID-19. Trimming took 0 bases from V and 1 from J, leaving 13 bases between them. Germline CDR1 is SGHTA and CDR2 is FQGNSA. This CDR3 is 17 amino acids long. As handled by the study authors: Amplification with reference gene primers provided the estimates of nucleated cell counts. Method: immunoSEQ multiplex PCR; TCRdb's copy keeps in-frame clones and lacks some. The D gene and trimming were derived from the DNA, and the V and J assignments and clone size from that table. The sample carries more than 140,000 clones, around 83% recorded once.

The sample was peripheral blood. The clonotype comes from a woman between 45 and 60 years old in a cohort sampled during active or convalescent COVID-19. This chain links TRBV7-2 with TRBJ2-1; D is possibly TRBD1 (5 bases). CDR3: CASSLAPRAGSYNEQFF. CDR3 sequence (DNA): TGTGCCAGCAGCTTAGCTCCCAGGGCCGGGTCCTACAATGAGCAGTTCTTC.